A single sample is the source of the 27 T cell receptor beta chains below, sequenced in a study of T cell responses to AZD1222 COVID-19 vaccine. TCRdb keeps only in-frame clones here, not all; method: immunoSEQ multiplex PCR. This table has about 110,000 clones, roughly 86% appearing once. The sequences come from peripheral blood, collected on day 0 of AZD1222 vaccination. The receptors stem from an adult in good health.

In nucleotides, the CDR3 is TGCACCAGCAGCCAAGATCCCACCCGGAGCCCAGCAAGGGGTCACAGGCAGTTCTTC. Protein: CTSSQDPTRSPARGHRQFF. This chain uses TRBV1 with TRBJ2-1; the DNA was not used to check the table's D call, TRBD1. TRBV1 has pseudogene status. The CDR3 length is 19 residues.

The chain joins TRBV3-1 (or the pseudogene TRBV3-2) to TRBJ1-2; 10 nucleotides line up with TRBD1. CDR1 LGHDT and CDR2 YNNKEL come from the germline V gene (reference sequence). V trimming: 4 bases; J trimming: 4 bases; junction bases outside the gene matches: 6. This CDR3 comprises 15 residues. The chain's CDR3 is CASSRGTGEGYGYTF. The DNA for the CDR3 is TGTGCCAGCAGCCGAGGGACAGGGGAAGGCTATGGCTACACCTTC.

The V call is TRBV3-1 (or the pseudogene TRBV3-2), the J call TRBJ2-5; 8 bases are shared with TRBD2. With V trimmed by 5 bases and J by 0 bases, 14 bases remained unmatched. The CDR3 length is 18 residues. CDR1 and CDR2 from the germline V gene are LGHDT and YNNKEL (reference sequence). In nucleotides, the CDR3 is TGTGCCAGCAGCTCTAGGGGGACTGGCGGGGGGTACCAAGAGACCCAGTACTTC. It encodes CASSSRGTGGGYQETQYF.

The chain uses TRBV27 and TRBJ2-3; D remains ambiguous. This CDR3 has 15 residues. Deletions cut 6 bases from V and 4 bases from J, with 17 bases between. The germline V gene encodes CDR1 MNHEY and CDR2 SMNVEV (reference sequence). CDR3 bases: TGTGCCAGCAGCGCAGTACGAGGATCCGCAGATACGCAGTATTTT. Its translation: CASSAVRGSADTQYF.

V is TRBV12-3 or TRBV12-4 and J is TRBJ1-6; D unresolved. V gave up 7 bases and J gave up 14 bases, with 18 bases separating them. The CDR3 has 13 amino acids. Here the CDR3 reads CASMLGGTRALHF. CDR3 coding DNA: TGTGCCAGCATGCTTGGCGGAACTAGAGCCCTCCACTTT.

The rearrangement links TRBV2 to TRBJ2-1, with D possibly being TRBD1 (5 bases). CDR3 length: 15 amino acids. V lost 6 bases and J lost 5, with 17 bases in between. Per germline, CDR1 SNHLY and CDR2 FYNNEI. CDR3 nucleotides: TGTGCCAGCAGGTTGTTGGTAGCAGGGCACAATGAGCAGTTCTTC. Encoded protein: CASRLLVAGHNEQFF.

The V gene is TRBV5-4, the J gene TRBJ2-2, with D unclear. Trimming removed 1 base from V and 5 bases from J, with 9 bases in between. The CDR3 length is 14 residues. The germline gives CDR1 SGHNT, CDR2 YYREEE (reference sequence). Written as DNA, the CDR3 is TGTGCCAGCAGCTTGATTCCGATTACCGGGGAGCTGTTTTTT. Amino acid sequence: CASSLIPITGELFF.

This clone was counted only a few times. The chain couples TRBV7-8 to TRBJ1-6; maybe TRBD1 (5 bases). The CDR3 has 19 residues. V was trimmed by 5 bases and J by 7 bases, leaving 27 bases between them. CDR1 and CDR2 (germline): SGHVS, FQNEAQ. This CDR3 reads CASSPPLRETRGFNSPLHF. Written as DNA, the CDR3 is TGTGCCAGCAGCCCACCCCTAAGGGAAACCCGGGGCTTCAATTCACCCCTCCACTTT.

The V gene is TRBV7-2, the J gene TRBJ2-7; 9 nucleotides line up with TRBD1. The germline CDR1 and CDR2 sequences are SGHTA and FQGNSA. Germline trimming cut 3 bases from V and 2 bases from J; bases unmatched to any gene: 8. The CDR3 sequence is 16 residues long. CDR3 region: CASSFTGTGTTYEQYF. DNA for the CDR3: TGTGCCAGCAGCTTCACCGGGACAGGGACTACCTACGAGCAGTACTTC.

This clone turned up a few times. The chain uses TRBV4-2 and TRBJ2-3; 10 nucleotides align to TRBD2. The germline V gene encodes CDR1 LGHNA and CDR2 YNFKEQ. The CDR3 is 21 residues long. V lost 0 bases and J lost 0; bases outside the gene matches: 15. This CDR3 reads CASSQEQGGLAGAPSTDTQYF. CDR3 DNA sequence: TGTGCCAGCAGCCAAGAACAAGGGGGCCTAGCGGGGGCTCCTAGCACAGATACGCAGTATTTT.

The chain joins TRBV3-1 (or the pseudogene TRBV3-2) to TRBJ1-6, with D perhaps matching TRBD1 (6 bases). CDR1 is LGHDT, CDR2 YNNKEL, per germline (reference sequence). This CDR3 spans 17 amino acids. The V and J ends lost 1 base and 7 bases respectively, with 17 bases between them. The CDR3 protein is CASSQGRPGGRNSPLHF. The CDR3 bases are TGTGCCAGCAGCCAAGGTCGGCCCGGGGGCCGGAATTCACCCCTCCACTTT.

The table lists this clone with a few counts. DNA of the CDR3: TGTGCCAGCAGCCATTCCACAACCAATTCACCCCTCCACTTT. This translates into CASSHSTTNSPLHF. The chain links TRBV4-2 to TRBJ1-6, with D uncertain. The germline CDR1 and CDR2 sequences are LGHNA and YNFKEQ. The CDR3 runs 14 residues. V shed 3 bases and J shed 7 bases, with 10 bases lying between them.

For the CDR3, the DNA is TGTGCCAGCTCACAACCGGGACAGTCAAATGAAAAACTGTTTTTT. Its translation: CASSQPGQSNEKLFF. The chain employs TRBV18 and TRBJ1-4; 7 nucleotides agree with TRBD1. This CDR3 is built from 15 residues. J gave up 5 bases and V 4 bases, and 7 bases lay outside the gene matches. CDR1 and CDR2 from the germline V gene are KGHSH and LQKENI. Full variable domain (rest looked up from reference TRBV18 and TRBJ1-4): NAGVMQNPRHLVRRRGQEARLRCSPMKGHSHVYWYRQLPEEGLKFMVYLQKENIIDESGMPKERFSAEFPKEGPSILRIQQVVRGDSAAYFCASSQPGQSNEKLFFGSGTQLSVL.

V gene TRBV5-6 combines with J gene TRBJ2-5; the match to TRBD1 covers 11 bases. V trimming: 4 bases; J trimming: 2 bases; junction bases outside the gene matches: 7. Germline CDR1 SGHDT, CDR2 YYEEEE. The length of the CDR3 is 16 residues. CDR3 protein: CASSPRTGGRQETQYF. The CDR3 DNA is TGTGCCAGCAGCCCCCGGACAGGGGGCAGGCAAGAGACCCAGTACTTC. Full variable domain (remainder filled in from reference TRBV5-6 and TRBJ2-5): DAGVTQSPTHLIKTRGQQVTLRCSPKSGHDTVSWYQQALGQGPQFIFQYYEEEERQRGNFPDRFSGHQFPNYSSELNVNALLLGDSALYLCASSPRTGGRQETQYFGPGTRLLVL.

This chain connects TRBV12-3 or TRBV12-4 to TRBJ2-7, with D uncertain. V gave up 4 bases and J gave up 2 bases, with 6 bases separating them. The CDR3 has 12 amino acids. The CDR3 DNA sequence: TGTGCCAGCAGTTCTGGGGCCTACGAGCAGTACTTC. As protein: CASSSGAYEQYF.

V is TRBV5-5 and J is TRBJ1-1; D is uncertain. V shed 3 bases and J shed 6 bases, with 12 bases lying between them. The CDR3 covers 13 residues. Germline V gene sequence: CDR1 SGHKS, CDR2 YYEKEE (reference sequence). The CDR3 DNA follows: TGTGCCAGCAGCTACGCCGGCCGGGCTGAAGCTTTCTTT. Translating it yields CASSYAGRAEAFF.

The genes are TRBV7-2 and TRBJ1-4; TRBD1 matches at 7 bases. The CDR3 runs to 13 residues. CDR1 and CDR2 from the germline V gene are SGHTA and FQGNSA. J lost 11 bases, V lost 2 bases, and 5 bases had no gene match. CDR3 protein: CASSLTGDAKLFF. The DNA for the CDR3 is TGTGCCAGCAGCTTAACAGGGGATGCCAAACTGTTTTTT.

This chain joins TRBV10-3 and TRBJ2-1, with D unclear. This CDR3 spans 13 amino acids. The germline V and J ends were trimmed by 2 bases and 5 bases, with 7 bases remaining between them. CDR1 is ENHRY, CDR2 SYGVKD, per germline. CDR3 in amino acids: CAISEGLDNEQFF. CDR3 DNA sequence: TGTGCCATCAGTGAGGGGCTAGACAATGAGCAGTTCTTC.

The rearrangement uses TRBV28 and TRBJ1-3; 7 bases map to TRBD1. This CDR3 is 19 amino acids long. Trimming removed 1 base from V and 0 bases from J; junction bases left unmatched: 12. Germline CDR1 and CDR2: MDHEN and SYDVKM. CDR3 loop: CASSLFYLGTDFSGNTIYF. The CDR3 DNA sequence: TGTGCCAGCAGTTTATTCTACCTTGGGACAGACTTCTCTGGAAACACCATATATTTT.

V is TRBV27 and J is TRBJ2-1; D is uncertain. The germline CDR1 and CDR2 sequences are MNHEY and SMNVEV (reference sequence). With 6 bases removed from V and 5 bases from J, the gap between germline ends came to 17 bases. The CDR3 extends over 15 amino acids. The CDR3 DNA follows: TGTGCCAGCAGAAGCGCCCCATGGCTCGACAATGAGCAGTTCTTC. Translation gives CASRSAPWLDNEQFF.

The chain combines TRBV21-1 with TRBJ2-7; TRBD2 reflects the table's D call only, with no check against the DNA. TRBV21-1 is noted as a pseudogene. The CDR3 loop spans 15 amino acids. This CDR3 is CASFPGERGAGEQYF. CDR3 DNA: TGTGCCAGCTTCCCCGGGGAGCGGGGGGCGGGAGAGCAGTACTTC.

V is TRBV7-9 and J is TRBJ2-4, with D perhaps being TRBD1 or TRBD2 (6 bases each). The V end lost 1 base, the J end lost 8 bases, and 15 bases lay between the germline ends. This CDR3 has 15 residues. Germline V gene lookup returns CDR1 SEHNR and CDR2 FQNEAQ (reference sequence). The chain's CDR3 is CASSLVVGGGYIQYF. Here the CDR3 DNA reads TGTGCCAGCAGCTTAGTCGTGGGGGGCGGATACATTCAGTACTTC.

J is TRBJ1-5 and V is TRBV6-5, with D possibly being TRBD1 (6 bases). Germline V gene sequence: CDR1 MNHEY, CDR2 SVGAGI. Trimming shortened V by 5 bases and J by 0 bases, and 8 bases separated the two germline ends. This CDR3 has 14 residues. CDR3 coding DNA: TGTGCCAGCAGTAACAGGGTTAGCAATCAGCCCCAGCATTTT. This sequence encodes CASSNRVSNQPQHF.

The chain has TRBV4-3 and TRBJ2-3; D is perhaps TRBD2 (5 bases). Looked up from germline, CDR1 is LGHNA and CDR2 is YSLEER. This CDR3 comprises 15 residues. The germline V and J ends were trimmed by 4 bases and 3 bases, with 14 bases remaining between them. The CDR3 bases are TGCGCCAGCAGCCGAACGCTAGCTGGAACAGATACGCAGTATTTT. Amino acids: CASSRTLAGTDTQYF.

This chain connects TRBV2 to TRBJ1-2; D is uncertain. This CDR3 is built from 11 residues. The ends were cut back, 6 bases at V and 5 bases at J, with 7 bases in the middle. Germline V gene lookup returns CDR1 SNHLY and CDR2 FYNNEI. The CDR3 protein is CASRSDYGYTF. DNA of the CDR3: TGTGCCAGCAGGTCGGATTATGGCTACACCTTC. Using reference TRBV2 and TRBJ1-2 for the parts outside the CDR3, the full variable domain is EPEVTQTPSHQVTQMGQEVILRCVPISNHLYFYWYRQILGQKVEFLVSFYNNEISEKSEIFDDQFSVERPDGSNFTLKIRSTKLEDSAMYFCASRSDYGYTFGSGTRLTVV.

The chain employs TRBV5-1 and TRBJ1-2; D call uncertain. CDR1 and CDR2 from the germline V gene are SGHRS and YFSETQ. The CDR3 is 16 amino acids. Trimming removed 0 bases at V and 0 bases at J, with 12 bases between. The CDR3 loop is CASSLGRISANYGYTF. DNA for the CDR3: TGCGCCAGCAGCTTGGGCCGTATATCAGCTAACTATGGCTACACCTTC. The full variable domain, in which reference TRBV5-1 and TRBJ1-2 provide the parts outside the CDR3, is KAGVTQTPRYLIKTRGQQVTLSCSPISGHRSVSWYQQTPGQGLQFLFEYFSETQRNKGNFPGRFSGRQFSNSRSEMNVSTLELGDSALYLCASSLGRISANYGYTFGSGTRLTVV.

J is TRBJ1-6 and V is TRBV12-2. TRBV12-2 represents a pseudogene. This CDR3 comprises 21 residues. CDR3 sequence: CASRLAREGRMISSYNSPLHF. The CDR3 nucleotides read TGTGCAAGTCGCTTAGCGCGGGAGGGGAGAATGATAAGCTCCTATAATTCACCCCTCCACTTT.